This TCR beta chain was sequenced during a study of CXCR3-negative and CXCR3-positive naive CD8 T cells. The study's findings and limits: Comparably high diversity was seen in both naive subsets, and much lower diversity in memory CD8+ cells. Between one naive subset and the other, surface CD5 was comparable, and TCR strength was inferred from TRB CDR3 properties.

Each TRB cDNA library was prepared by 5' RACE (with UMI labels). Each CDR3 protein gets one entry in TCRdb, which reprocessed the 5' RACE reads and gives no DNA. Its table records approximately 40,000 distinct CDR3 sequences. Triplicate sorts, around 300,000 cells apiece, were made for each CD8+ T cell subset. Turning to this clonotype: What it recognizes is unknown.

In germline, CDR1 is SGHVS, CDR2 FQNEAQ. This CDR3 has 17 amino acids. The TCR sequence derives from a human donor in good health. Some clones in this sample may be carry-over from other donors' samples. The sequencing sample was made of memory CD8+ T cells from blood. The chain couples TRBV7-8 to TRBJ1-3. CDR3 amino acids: CASSLEHYIRSGNTIYF. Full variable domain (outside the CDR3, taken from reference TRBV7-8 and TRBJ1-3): GAGVSQSPRYKVAKRGQDVALRCDPISGHVSLFWYQQALGQGPEFLTYFQNEAQLDKSGLPSDRFFAERPEGSVSTLKIQRTQQEDSAVYLCASSLEHYIRSGNTIYFGEGSWLTVV.